These 27 T cell receptor beta chains share one sample of origin, sequenced in a study of blood T cells in healthy people across ages (dated by TCRdb to between 2015 and 2017). Library preparation employed 5' RACE. The instrument given in TCRdb is Illumina HiSeq 2500. The second PCR ran for roughly 7 to 12 cycles and used a J-beta primer mix along with a sample-barcoded 5' primer. TCRdb trimmed public reads at Q25 via fastp, called clones via MiXCR and kept in-frame beta chains. Each CDR3 protein gets just one entry, which takes the most common genes and DNA from the rows behind it. This sample gives about 970,000 distinct CDR3 sequences in total; just over 50% of them show up just once. Around a fifth of the sample is held by the ten biggest clonotypes. The sample taken for sequencing was blood. The receptors derive from a woman aged 55-69 years in good health.

The genes are TRBV9 and TRBJ2-5; D may be TRBD1 (6 bases). Trimming cost V 3 bases and J 4 bases, with 13 bases left between them. Germline loops: CDR1 SGDLS, CDR2 YYNGEE. CDR3 length: 14 amino acids. CDR3 region: CASSAFRGGETQYF. The CDR3 DNA is TGTGCCAGCAGCGCCTTCAGGGGTGGAGAGACCCAGTACTTC.

The CDR3 spells CASSTPWREQETQYF. The CDR3 DNA reads as TGTGCCAGCAGTACCCCCTGGCGGGAGCAAGAGACCCAGTACTTC. The chain employs TRBV25-1 and TRBJ2-5, with 7 bases fitting TRBD2. Germline values: CDR1 MGHDK, CDR2 SYGVNS. This CDR3 has 15 amino acids. Trimming at V came to 5 bases and at J to 2 bases, leaving 8 bases not matched to a gene. The full variable domain, its missing parts supplied by reference TRBV25-1 and TRBJ2-5, is EADIYQTPRYLVIGTGKKITLECSQTMGHDKMYWYQQDPGMELHLIHYSYGVNSTEKGDLSSESTVSRIRTEHFPLTLESARPSHTSQYLCASSTPWREQETQYFGPGTRLLVL.

J is TRBJ2-1 and V is TRBV7-3; 7 nucleotides agree with TRBD1. V lost 5 bases and J lost 8; bases outside the gene matches: 18. Germline loops: CDR1 SGHTA, CDR2 FQGTGA. This CDR3 has 17 residues. The CDR3 is CASSIKISPDRLYEQFF. The CDR3 coding sequence is TGTGCCAGCAGCATTAAGATCTCCCCGGACAGGTTGTATGAGCAGTTCTTC.

The chain couples TRBV2 to TRBJ2-4; D tentatively fits TRBD1 or TRBD2 (5 bases each). The DNA matches TRBJ2-7 better at its end, which makes the J call doubtful. This CDR3 has 13 residues. The germline CDR1 and CDR2 sequences are SNHLY and FYNNEI. CDR3 DNA: TGTGCCAGCGGTTTAGCGAGGACATACGAGCAGTACTTC. It codes for CASGLARTYEQYF.

The chain joins TRBV4-1 to TRBJ2-5; the match to TRBD1 covers 9 bases. The closer fit of TRBJ2-7 to the DNA end suggests the J call may be wrong. The CDR3 is 14 residues long. The germline V gene encodes CDR1 MGHRA and CDR2 YSYEKL. The CDR3 loop is CASSRDRVIHEQYF. CDR3 sequence (DNA): TGCGCCAGCAGCCGGGACAGGGTTATTCACGAGCAGTACTTC.

The CDR3 nucleotides read TGTGCCAGCAGCCAAGAAGTGGGTCGGACTTCAGGGGCTGAAGCTTTCTTT. This sequence encodes CASSQEVGRTSGAEAFF. This chain connects TRBV4-2 to TRBJ1-1; D is possibly TRBD1 (6 bases). The CDR3 is 17 amino acids. V was shortened by 0 bases and J by 6 bases, with 20 bases between the two germline ends. Germline V gene lookup returns CDR1 LGHNA and CDR2 YNFKEQ.

This clonotype has only one observation. The chain combines TRBV24-1 with TRBJ1-2; D call uncertain. This CDR3 has 13 amino acids. Deletions cut 2 bases from V and 8 bases from J, with 11 bases between. Germline V gene sequence: CDR1 KGHDR, CDR2 SFDVKD. This CDR3 reads CATSDSRVYGYTF. CDR3 DNA: TGTGCCACCAGTGATTCACGGGTTTACGGCTACACCTTC.

This clonotype was seen a handful of times. The rearrangement uses TRBV13 and TRBJ2-7; 7 positions agree with TRBD1. This CDR3 contains 15 residues. Looked up from germline, CDR1 is PRHDT and CDR2 is FYEKMQ (reference sequence). V lost 2 bases and J lost 3; bases outside the gene matches: 7. The CDR3 region has the DNA TGTGCCAGCAGCTTAAGTCAGGGGGTTGACTACGAGCAGTACTTC. Its protein product is CASSLSQGVDYEQYF.

V is TRBV20-1 and J is TRBJ1-1; D remains ambiguous. The CDR3 totals 12 residues. Germline CDR1 reads DFQATT; CDR2 reads SNEGSKA (reference sequence). Trimming took 6 bases from V and 1 from J, leaving 9 bases between them. CDR3 nucleotide sequence: TGCAGTGCGGAAACAACGAACACTGAAGCTTTCTTT. This encodes CSAETTNTEAFF.

On this clonotype: The junction differs from germline at one of its ends, possibly a read error. The J gene is TRBJ2-1, the V gene TRBV28; D uncertain. Germline V lookup: CDR1 MDHEN, CDR2 SYDVKM. CDR3 size: 14 residues. CDR3 amino acids: CASTQGSTYHEQFF. The CDR3 nucleotides read TGTGCCAGCACCCAAGGGTCCACCTACCATGAGCAGTTCTTC.

The chain's CDR3 is CASSPGPEDTSTDTQYF. The CDR3 DNA reads as TGTGCCAGCAGCCCCGGGCCGGAAGATACTAGCACAGATACGCAGTATTTT. V gene TRBV12-3 or TRBV12-4 combines with J gene TRBJ2-3; D gene unclear. CDR3 length equals 17 residues. The ends were cut back, 6 bases at V and 0 bases at J, with 19 bases in the middle.

There are a few counts of this clonotype. The chain employs TRBV5-1 and TRBJ2-7; 8 nucleotides match TRBD1. CDR3 size: 14 residues. V shed 6 bases, J shed 4 bases, and the junction held 9 bases outside the gene matches. CDR1 is SGHRS, CDR2 YFSETQ, per germline. The DNA for the CDR3 is TGCGCCAGCAAGCACCGGGACAGGTCGTACGAGCAGTACTTC. Translating gives CASKHRDRSYEQYF.

This clonotype has more than one count but fewer than ten. V is TRBV7-2 and J is TRBJ2-3; TRBD1 is a possible D gene (6 bases). The germline V gene encodes CDR1 SGHTA and CDR2 FQGNSA. The CDR3 has 13 residues. Trimming took 0 bases from V and 10 from J, leaving 11 bases between them. This CDR3 reads CASSLAPTGPQYF. The CDR3 nucleotides are TGTGCCAGCAGCTTAGCCCCGACAGGTCCGCAGTATTTT.

This clonotype was observed a handful of times. J is TRBJ1-2 and V is TRBV20-1; D possibly corresponds to TRBD1 (5 bases). The V end was cut by 3 bases, the J end by 8 bases, with 19 bases between. The CDR3 contains 14 residues. The germline CDR1 and CDR2 sequences are DFQATT and SNEGSKA (reference sequence). CDR3: CSARGPTGLWGYTF. The CDR3 bases are TGCAGTGCTAGGGGGCCTACAGGTCTATGGGGCTACACCTTC.

The rearrangement joins TRBV20-1 to TRBJ2-1; D is uncertain. Germline values: CDR1 DFQATT, CDR2 SNEGSKA (reference sequence). The CDR3 is made up of 10 amino acids. V was shortened by 6 bases and J by 5 bases, with 5 bases between the two germline ends. The CDR3 spells CSAQDNEQFF. The CDR3 DNA reads as TGCAGTGCCCAGGACAATGAGCAGTTCTTC.

The chain links TRBV6-5 to TRBJ2-6; D uncertain. Germline V gene lookup returns CDR1 MNHEY and CDR2 SVGAGI. The CDR3 length is 15 residues. Trimming cost V 2 bases and J 4 bases, with 9 bases left between them. This CDR3 is CASSYTWGGANVLTF. For the CDR3, the DNA is TGTGCCAGCAGTTACACATGGGGAGGGGCCAACGTCCTGACTTTC.

This clonotype was counted at least ten times. The genes are TRBV6-2 or TRBV6-3 and TRBJ1-5; TRBD1 is a possible D gene (6 bases). The CDR3 covers 14 residues. Trimming took off 6 bases at V and 3 bases at J, with 12 bases between the two ends. Germline assignment: CDR1 MNHEY and CDR2 SVGEGT. For the CDR3, the DNA is TGTGCCAGCAGAGACAGGTCCTTCAATCAGCCCCAGCATTTT. This translates into CASRDRSFNQPQHF.

The V call is TRBV5-1, the J call TRBJ2-7; TRBD1 aligns across 9 bases. Germline V gene sequence: CDR1 SGHRS, CDR2 YFSETQ. The CDR3 has 16 residues. Losses at the gene ends were 0 bases for V and 6 bases for J; bases not matched to a gene: 10. The CDR3 region has the DNA TGCGCCAGCAGCTTGGGGCCCCGGGACAGGGATTGCGAGCAGTACTTC. Translated, it gives CASSLGPRDRDCEQYF.

A few counts support this clonotype. The chain links TRBV6-4 to TRBJ2-2; D assignment may be TRBD1 or TRBD2 (5 bases each). This CDR3 contains 14 residues. V was pared by 5 bases and J by 1 base, with 8 bases between. Germline V gene sequence: CDR1 MRHNA, CDR2 SNTAGT. CDR3 coding DNA: TGTGCCAGCAGTTGGGACCAGAACACCGGGGAGCTGTTTTTT. Protein sequence: CASSWDQNTGELFF.

This clonotype came up a few times. The chain couples TRBV10-3 to TRBJ2-5; perhaps D is TRBD1 or TRBD2 (5 bases each). Trimming took 0 bases from V and 5 from J, leaving 13 bases between them. The CDR3 contains 15 residues. The germline gives CDR1 ENHRY, CDR2 SYGVKD. The DNA for the CDR3 is TGTGCCATCAGTGAGTCGATGGGGGTTATCGAGACCCAGTACTTC. Its protein is CAISESMGVIETQYF.

This clonotype came up many times. It may be a read error: a sequence one base away is much more abundant. The chain joins TRBV20-1 to TRBJ2-5; possibly TRBD2 for D (6 bases). Germline V gene lookup returns CDR1 DFQATT and CDR2 SNEGSKA (reference sequence). This CDR3 contains 15 residues. Trimming shortened V by 4 bases and J by 11 bases, and 26 bases separated the two germline ends. This CDR3 reads CSATRLSRTTNEQYF. The CDR3 DNA follows: TGCAGTGCTACCCGATTATCCAGGACTACCAATGAGCAGTACTTC.

This clonotype has just a few counts. The genes are TRBV29-1 and TRBJ2-4; the D gene is possibly TRBD2 (5 bases). The J call could be wrong; TRBJ2-7 is a better fit for the DNA end. Germline values: CDR1 SQVTM, CDR2 ANQGSEA. The length of the CDR3 is 15 residues. CDR3: CSVRGRLAGTYEQYF. The CDR3 nucleotides are TGCAGCGTGCGAGGACGGCTAGCCGGGACCTACGAGCAGTACTTC.

V is TRBV4-2 and J is TRBJ2-7; D is unclear. This CDR3 spans 15 amino acids. The germline V gene encodes CDR1 LGHNA and CDR2 YNFKEQ. V lost 1 base to trimming and J lost 7 bases, with 17 bases between them. In nucleotides, the CDR3 is TGTGCCAGCAGCCAAGGGGCGCAAGGAGTTTATGAGCAGTACTTC. Encoded protein: CASSQGAQGVYEQYF.

This clonotype has only a few counts. The rearrangement uses TRBV2 and TRBJ2-7, with D unclear. The CDR3 runs to 13 residues. The V and J ends lost 8 bases and 3 bases respectively, with 14 bases between them. CDR1 and CDR2 (germline): SNHLY, FYNNEI. The CDR3 DNA reads TGTGCCAGCGTCACATTAACCAACTACGAGCAGTACTTC. It is translated as CASVTLTNYEQYF.

V gene TRBV6-6 combines with J gene TRBJ2-5; 7 bases line up with TRBD2. Germline V gene lookup returns CDR1 MNHNY and CDR2 SVGAGI (reference sequence). V trimming: 0 bases; J trimming: 11 bases; junction bases outside the gene matches: 18. The CDR3 runs 17 residues. CDR3 coding DNA: TGTGCCAGCAGTTACTCACCGGGCGGGAGTGCATACAATGAGCAGTACTTC. Translated, it gives CASSYSPGGSAYNEQYF.

As to this clonotype: At one end, the junction sequence differs from germline, possibly due to a read error. The J gene is TRBJ2-1, the V gene TRBV7-2, with TRBD1 identical over 7 bases. CDR1 is SGHTA, CDR2 FQGNSA, per germline. The CDR3 totals 16 residues. For the CDR3, the DNA is TGTGCCGGCAGCTTAGGTGGGACAGTAGGTAACAATGAGCAGTTCTTC. Amino acids: CAGSLGGTVGNNEQFF.

The genes are TRBV7-2 and TRBJ1-3; no definite D call. Looked up from germline, CDR1 is SGHTA and CDR2 is FQGNSA. The CDR3 consists of 16 residues. V was trimmed by 0 bases and J by 2 bases, leaving 11 bases between them. The chain's CDR3 is CASSLAFAGTGNTIYF. The CDR3 DNA is TGTGCCAGCAGCTTAGCGTTCGCCGGAACTGGAAACACCATATATTTT.